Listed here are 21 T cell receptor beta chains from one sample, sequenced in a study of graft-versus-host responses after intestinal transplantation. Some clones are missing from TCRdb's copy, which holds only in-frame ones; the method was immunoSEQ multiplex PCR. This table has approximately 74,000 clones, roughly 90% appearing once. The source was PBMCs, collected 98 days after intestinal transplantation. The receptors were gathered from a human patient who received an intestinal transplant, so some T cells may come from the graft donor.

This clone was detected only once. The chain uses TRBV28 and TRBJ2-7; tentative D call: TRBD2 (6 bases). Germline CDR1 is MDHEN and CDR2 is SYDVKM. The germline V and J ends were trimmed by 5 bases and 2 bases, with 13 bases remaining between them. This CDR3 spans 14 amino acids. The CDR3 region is CASSVSGLTYEQYF. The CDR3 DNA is TGTGCCAGCAGTGTTAGCGGTCTGACCTACGAGCAGTACTTC. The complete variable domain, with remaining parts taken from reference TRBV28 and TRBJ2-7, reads DVKVTQSSRYLVKRTGEKVFLECVQDMDHENMFWYRQDPGLGLRLIYFSYDVKMKEKGDIPEGYSVSREKKERFSLILESASTNQTSMYLCASSVSGLTYEQYFGPGTRLTVT.

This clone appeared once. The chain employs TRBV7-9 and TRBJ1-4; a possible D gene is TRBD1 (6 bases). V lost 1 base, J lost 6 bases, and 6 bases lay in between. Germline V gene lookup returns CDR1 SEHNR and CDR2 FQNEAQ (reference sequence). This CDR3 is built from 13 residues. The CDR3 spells CASSLDRDEKLFF. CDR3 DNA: TGTGCCAGCAGCTTAGACAGGGATGAAAAACTGTTTTTT.

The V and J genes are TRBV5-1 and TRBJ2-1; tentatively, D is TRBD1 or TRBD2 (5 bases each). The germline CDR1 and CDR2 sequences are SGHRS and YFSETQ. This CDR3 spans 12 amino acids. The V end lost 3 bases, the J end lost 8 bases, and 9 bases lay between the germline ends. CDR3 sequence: CASSWGSDEQFF. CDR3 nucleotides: TGCGCCAGCAGCTGGGGGAGTGATGAGCAGTTCTTC.

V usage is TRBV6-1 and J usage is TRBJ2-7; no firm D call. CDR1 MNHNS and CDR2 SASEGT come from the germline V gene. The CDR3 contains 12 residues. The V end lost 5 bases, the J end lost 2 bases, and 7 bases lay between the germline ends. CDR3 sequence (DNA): TGTGCCAGCAGTTATCTTGCCTACGAGCAGTACTTC. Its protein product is CASSYLAYEQYF.

The CDR3 protein is CASGGYGYTF. CDR3 DNA: TGTGCCAGCGGGGGCTATGGCTACACCTTC. This chain links TRBV28 with TRBJ1-2, with D possibly matching TRBD1 (5 bases). Germline loops: CDR1 MDHEN, CDR2 SYDVKM. The CDR3 loop spans 10 amino acids. Deletions cut 8 bases from V and 4 bases from J, with 5 bases between.

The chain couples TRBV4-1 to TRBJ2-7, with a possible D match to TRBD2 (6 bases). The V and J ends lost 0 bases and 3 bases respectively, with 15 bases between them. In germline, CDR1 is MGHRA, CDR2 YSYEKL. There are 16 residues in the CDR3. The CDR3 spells CASSQDCRLECYEQYF. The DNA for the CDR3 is TGCGCCAGCAGCCAAGATTGTCGACTAGAATGCTACGAGCAGTACTTC.

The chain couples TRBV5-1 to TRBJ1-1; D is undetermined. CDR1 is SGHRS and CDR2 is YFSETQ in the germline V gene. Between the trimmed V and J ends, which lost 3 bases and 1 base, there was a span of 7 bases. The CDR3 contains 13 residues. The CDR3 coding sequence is TGCGCCAGCAGCTCCTCCGCGAACACTGAAGCTTTCTTT. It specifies CASSSSANTEAFF.

CDR3 bases: TGTGCCAGCAGTCTAGGTGTCCAACCTGAAGCTTTCTTT. Its translation: CASSLGVQPEAFF. The V call is TRBV7-9, the J call TRBJ1-1; D is ambiguous. Deletions cut 6 bases from V and 6 bases from J, with 14 bases between. Germline V gene sequence: CDR1 SEHNR, CDR2 FQNEAQ (reference sequence). The CDR3 runs to 13 residues. The full variable domain, with the rest looked up from reference TRBV7-9 and TRBJ1-1, is DTGVSQNPRHKITKRGQNVTFRCDPISEHNRLYWYRQTLGQGPEFLTYFQNEAQLEKSRLLSDRFSAERPKGSFSTLEIQRTEQGDSAMYLCASSLGVQPEAFFGQGTRLTVV.

CDR3 protein: CAWSVLYRGKDTQYF. The DNA for the CDR3 is TGTGCCTGGAGTGTCCTCTACAGGGGAAAAGATACGCAGTATTTT. The chain has TRBV30 and TRBJ2-3; 7 bases map to TRBD1. V shed 0 bases, J shed 5 bases, and the junction held 8 bases outside the gene matches. CDR3 length equals 15 residues. CDR1 GTSNPN and CDR2 SVGIG come from the germline V gene (reference sequence).

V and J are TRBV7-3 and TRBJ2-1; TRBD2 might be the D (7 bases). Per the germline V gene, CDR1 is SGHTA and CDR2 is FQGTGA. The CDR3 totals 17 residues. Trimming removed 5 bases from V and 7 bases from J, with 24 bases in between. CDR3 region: CASSPGAGAFLGNEQFF. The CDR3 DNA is TGTGCCAGCAGCCCGGGGGCGGGGGCCTTTCTAGGGAATGAGCAGTTCTTC.

The CDR3 sequence is CASSQNRDAYEQYF. The CDR3 DNA reads as TGTGCCAGCAGCCAGAACAGGGATGCTTACGAGCAGTACTTC. The rearrangement joins TRBV14 to TRBJ2-7; maybe TRBD1 (6 bases). Germline V CDR1 and CDR2: SGHDN, FVKESK. V was clipped by 3 bases and J by 4 bases, with 13 bases between them. The CDR3 has 14 amino acids.

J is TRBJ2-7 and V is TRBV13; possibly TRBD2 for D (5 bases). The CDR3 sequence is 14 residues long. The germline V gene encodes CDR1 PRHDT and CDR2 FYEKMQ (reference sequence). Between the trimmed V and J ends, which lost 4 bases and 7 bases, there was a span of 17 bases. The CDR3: CASSYFPPPGEQYF. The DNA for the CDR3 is TGTGCCAGCAGCTATTTTCCCCCACCGGGGGAGCAGTACTTC.

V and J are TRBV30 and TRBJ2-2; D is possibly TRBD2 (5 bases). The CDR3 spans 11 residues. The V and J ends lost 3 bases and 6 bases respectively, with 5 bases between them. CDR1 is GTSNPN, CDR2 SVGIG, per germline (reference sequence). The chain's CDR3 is CAWRRAGELFF. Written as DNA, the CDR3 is TGTGCCTGGAGGAGGGCCGGGGAGCTGTTTTTT.

CDR3 region: CASHRDRVVNEQFF. In nucleotides, the CDR3 is TGTGCCAGCCACCGGGACAGGGTAGTCAATGAGCAGTTCTTC. This chain links TRBV6-1 with TRBJ2-1; 9 nucleotides line up with TRBD1. Germline V gene lookup returns CDR1 MNHNS and CDR2 SASEGT. Trimming removed 8 bases from V and 6 bases from J; junction bases left unmatched: 8. The CDR3 contains 14 residues.

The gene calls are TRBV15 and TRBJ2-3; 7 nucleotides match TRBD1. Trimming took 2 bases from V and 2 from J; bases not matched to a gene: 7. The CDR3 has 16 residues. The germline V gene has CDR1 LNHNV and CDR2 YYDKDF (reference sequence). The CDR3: CATSRPRDSFTDTQYF. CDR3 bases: TGTGCCACCAGCAGACCCCGGGACAGCTTCACAGATACGCAGTATTTT.

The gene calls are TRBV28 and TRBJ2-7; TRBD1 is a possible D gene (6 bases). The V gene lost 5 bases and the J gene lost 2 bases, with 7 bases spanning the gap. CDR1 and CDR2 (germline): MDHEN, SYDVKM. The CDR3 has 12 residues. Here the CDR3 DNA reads TGTGCCAGCAGTCCAGGGGCCTACGAGCAGTACTTC. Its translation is CASSPGAYEQYF.

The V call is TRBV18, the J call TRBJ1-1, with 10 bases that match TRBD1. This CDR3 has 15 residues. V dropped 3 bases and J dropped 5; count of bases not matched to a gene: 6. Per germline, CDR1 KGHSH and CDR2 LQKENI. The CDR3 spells CASSPGQGRGTEAFF. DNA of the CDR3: TGTGCCAGCTCACCGGGACAGGGGAGGGGGACTGAAGCTTTCTTT.

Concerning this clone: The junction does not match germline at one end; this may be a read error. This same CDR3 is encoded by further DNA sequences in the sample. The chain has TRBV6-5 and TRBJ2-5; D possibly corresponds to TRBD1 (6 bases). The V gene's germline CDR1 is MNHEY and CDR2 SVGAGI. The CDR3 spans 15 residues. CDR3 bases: TGTGCCAGCAGTTACACCCAGGGGACGCAAGAGACTCAGTACTTC. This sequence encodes CASSYTQGTQETQYF.

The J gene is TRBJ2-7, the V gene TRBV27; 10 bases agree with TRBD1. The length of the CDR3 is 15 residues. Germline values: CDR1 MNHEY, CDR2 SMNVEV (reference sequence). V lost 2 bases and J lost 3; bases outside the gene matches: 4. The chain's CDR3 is CASSLAGQGVYEQYF. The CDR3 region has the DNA TGTGCCAGCAGTTTAGCTGGACAGGGGGTCTACGAGCAGTACTTC.

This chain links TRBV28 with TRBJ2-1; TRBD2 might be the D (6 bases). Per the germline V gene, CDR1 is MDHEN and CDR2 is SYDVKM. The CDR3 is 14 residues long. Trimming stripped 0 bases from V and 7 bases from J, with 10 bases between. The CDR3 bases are TGTGCCAGCAGTTTATGGGGGACTCCAAATGAGCAGTTCTTC. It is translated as CASSLWGTPNEQFF.

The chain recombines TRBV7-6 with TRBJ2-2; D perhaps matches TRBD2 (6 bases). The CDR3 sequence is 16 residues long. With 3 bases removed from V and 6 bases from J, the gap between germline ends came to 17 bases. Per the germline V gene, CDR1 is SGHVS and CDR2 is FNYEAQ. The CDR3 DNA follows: TGTGCCAGCAGCTTTGGTCGGGAGTCCCCCTCCGGGGAGCTGTTTTTT. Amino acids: CASSFGRESPSGELFF.